The 10 T cell receptor beta chains in this list originate from one sample, sequenced in a study of T cell repertoires in cytomegalovirus infection. No cognate antigen is known for these TCRs. TCRdb independently ran MiXCR on the reads; one entry per CDR3 protein. The profile shows approximately 340,000 distinct CDR3 sequences, almost 30% of them singletons. Sequenced material: cultured PBMCs, taken from culture after CMV antigen stimulation. The receptors stem from a human donor in good health (CMV status not recorded). Some clones in this sample may be carry-over from other donors' samples.

V and J are TRBV19 and TRBJ1-3; D not certain. V was clipped by 8 bases and J by 0 bases, with 11 bases between them. There are 14 residues in the CDR3. Germline values: CDR1 LNHDA, CDR2 SQIVND (reference sequence). CDR3: CASGPTTSGNTIYF. The DNA for the CDR3 is TGTGCCAGTGGCCCTACTACCTCTGGAAACACCATATATTTT.

The table lists this clonotype with a few counts. The CDR3 nucleotides are TGTGCCATCAGTGCCGGGACAGCCTATGGCTACACCTTC. Residues: CAISAGTAYGYTF. The V and J genes are TRBV10-3 and TRBJ1-2; 7 positions agree with TRBD1. Per the germline V gene, CDR1 is ENHRY and CDR2 is SYGVKD. The length of the CDR3 is 13 residues. Trimming at V came to 4 bases and at J to 4 bases, leaving 3 bases not matched to a gene.

At least ten counts were recorded for this clonotype. V gene TRBV10-3 combines with J gene TRBJ1-4; D gene ambiguous. There are 13 residues in the CDR3. Trimming left V 6 bases short and J 8 bases short, with 13 bases between. CDR1 and CDR2 (germline): ENHRY, SYGVKD. CDR3 nucleotides: TGTGCCATCAGGGGGTCGCTAGGGGAAAAACTGTTTTTT. This gives the protein CAIRGSLGEKLFF.

The sample holds a few counts of this clonotype. V and J are TRBV7-3 and TRBJ1-1; D call uncertain. This CDR3 contains 13 residues. CDR1 and CDR2 (germline): SGHTA, FQGTGA. The germline V and J ends were trimmed by 5 bases and 6 bases, with 13 bases remaining between them. The CDR3 sequence is CASSQIYKSEAFF. CDR3 DNA sequence: TGTGCCAGCAGCCAGATATACAAGTCTGAAGCTTTCTTT.

The sample holds one count of this clonotype. The chain couples TRBV20-1 to TRBJ1-5; D is uncertain. Per germline, CDR1 DFQATT and CDR2 SNEGSKA (reference sequence). With 0 bases removed from V and 4 bases from J, the gap between germline ends came to 7 bases. The CDR3 spans 13 residues. The CDR3 coding sequence is TGCAGTGCTAGAGATCAGCAGAATCAGCCCCAGCATTTT. The encoded protein is CSARDQQNQPQHF.

The chain uses TRBV6-5 and TRBJ2-7; weak D call: TRBD1 (6 bases). Germline V gene data show CDR1 as MNHEY and CDR2 as SVGAGI. The CDR3 runs to 14 residues. Trimming cost V 5 bases and J 4 bases, with 15 bases left between them. CDR3 DNA: TGTGCCAGCAGTAACGAGGCCCAGGGGTACGAGCAGTACTTC. This codes for CASSNEAQGYEQYF.

This clonotype showed up many times. The gene calls are TRBV7-6 and TRBJ1-4; 7 bases match TRBD1. CDR3 length: 15 amino acids. Germline-derived CDR1 and CDR2 are SGHVS and FNYEAQ. V was pared by 6 bases and J by 5 bases, with 9 bases of the junction left unmatched. The CDR3 DNA reads TGTGCCAGCAGGCGGGGGGACAGACCGAATGAAAAACTGTTTTTT. Its protein is CASRRGDRPNEKLFF.

This clonotype was detected a few times. V gene TRBV27 combines with J gene TRBJ1-6; 9 bases match TRBD1. The germline V gene has CDR1 MNHEY and CDR2 SMNVEV (reference sequence). This CDR3 has 17 amino acids. The junction had 10 bases not matched to a gene; V was cut back by 6 bases and J by 4 bases. CDR3 residues: CASRLGGGQGYNSPLHF. Here the CDR3 DNA reads TGTGCCAGCAGGCTCGGGGGGGGACAGGGATATAATTCACCCCTCCACTTT.

This clonotype occurred a few times. The chain joins TRBV20-1 to TRBJ2-5; TRBD2 matches 11 bases. This CDR3 is 13 amino acids long. J lost 4 bases, V lost 5 bases, and 3 bases had no gene match. CDR1 and CDR2 (germline): DFQATT, SNEGSKA (reference sequence). The chain's CDR3 is CSALLAGVETQYF. CDR3 bases: TGCAGTGCTTTACTAGCGGGGGTAGAGACCCAGTACTTC.

The sample holds many counts of this clonotype. The CDR3 DNA sequence: TGTGCCAGCAGCTTAGGGACACAATCAGTCAATTCACCCCTCCACTTT. Protein product: CASSLGTQSVNSPLHF. The chain joins TRBV7-9 to TRBJ1-6, with D possibly being TRBD1 (5 bases). The CDR3 runs 16 residues. Looked up from germline, CDR1 is SEHNR and CDR2 is FQNEAQ (reference sequence). Trimming took 1 base from V and 7 from J, leaving 14 bases between them.